This T cell receptor (beta chain) emerged from a study of identical twins. Broader study findings: Abundant beta clonotypes from cord blood had fewer insertions, unlike memory repertoires, which showed none.

Comments on this clonotype: Its antigen is undetermined.

TCRdb redid the calling of the 5' RACE reads with MiXCR, one entry per CDR3 protein. The sample lists approximately 530,000 distinct CDR3 sequences; around 20% were seen once. These sequences were also reported in another study, on yellow fever vaccine responses in identical twins.

The receptor's source is a woman aged 18-30 years in good health. The source material was CD4+ T cells sorted from blood.

The CDR3 nucleotides are TGCGCCAGCAGCTTCCAAGGGACAGGGGACTACGAGCAGTACTTC. Its translation is CASSFQGTGDYEQYF. V and J are TRBV5-1 and TRBJ2-7; TRBD1 matches at 10 bases. Germline trimming cut 2 bases from V and 3 bases from J; bases unmatched to any gene: 5. The V gene's germline CDR1 is SGHRS and CDR2 YFSETQ. CDR3 length equals 15 residues.